Each of the 4 T cell receptor beta chains below was sequenced from the same sample in a study of STAT5B mutations in CD4+ large granular lymphocyte leukemia. Assay: immunoSEQ multiplex PCR; the TCRdb copy retains only in-frame clones and omits some. The repertoire holds 20,000 or so clones, with 84% as singletons. The sample comprised CD4+ T cells from blood buffy coats. The receptors shown here come from a human donor in good health.

The chain joins TRBV19 to TRBJ1-4; 7 bases agree with TRBD1. The length of the CDR3 is 16 residues. Per the germline V gene, CDR1 is LNHDA and CDR2 is SQIVND (reference sequence). The J segment lost 3 bases and the V segment lost 5 bases, leaving 9 bases of the junction unmatched. The CDR3 DNA reads TGTGCCAGTAGTCGACAGGGAACCGTGGCTAATGAAAAACTGTTTTTT. Translation gives CASSRQGTVANEKLFF. The whole variable domain, filled in from reference TRBV19 and TRBJ1-4, reads DGGITQSPKYLFRKEGQNVTLSCEQNLNHDAMYWYRQDPGQGLRLIYYSQIVNDFQKGDIAEGYSVSREKKESFPLTVTSAQKNPTAFYLCASSRQGTVANEKLFFGSGTQLSVL.

V gene TRBV4-1 combines with J gene TRBJ2-5, with D unresolved. Germline lookup yields CDR1 MGHRA and CDR2 YSYEKL. The CDR3 runs to 14 residues. V was trimmed by 2 bases and J by 5 bases, leaving 12 bases between them. The CDR3 DNA follows: TGCGCCAGCAGCCAACGCGCTTCGAGTGAGACCCAGTACTTC. Translated, it gives CASSQRASSETQYF.

This chain's CDR3 is CASSIRRVGTDTQYF. CDR3 nucleotides: TGTGCCAGTAGTATCCGCAGGGTGGGCACAGATACGCAGTATTTT. The genes are TRBV19 and TRBJ2-3, with D possibly TRBD1 on 5 matching bases. The germline V gene has CDR1 LNHDA and CDR2 SQIVND (reference sequence). V gave up 3 bases and J gave up 1 base, with 11 bases separating them. This CDR3 is 15 amino acids long. The variable domain in full, completed from reference TRBV19 and TRBJ2-3, reads DGGITQSPKYLFRKEGQNVTLSCEQNLNHDAMYWYRQDPGQGLRLIYYSQIVNDFQKGDIAEGYSVSREKKESFPLTVTSAQKNPTAFYLCASSIRRVGTDTQYFGPGTRLTVL.

This chain joins TRBV19 and TRBJ1-1; a weak D match, TRBD1 (6 bases). The germline CDR1 and CDR2 sequences are LNHDA and SQIVND (reference sequence). Trimming shortened V by 5 bases and J by 7 bases, and 17 bases separated the two germline ends. This CDR3 spans 14 amino acids. CDR3: CASSVLGTRNEAFF. The CDR3 bases are TGTGCCAGTAGTGTCCTCGGGACACGTAATGAAGCTTTCTTT.